A single T cell receptor (beta chain) is shown here with its context. The antigen it binds to is not known. Nothing much larger sits one base from this clone, and base qualities are not available. These data originate in a study of cytomegalovirus exposure and HLA in healthy donors (TCRdb year 2017). Study-level background: A later analysis indicated that the 100 to 150 validation repertoires were generated on the platform also employed for the approximately 690 repertoires of the first cohort. The study aimed to test whether signatures of past pathogen exposure could be identified by cataloging public T cell receptors. In addition to the first cohort of 650 to 800 subjects, a separate validation cohort of 100 to 150 different subjects was used. To predict cytomegalovirus infection status, the study combined high-throughput TCR immunosequencing, statistical association of individual TCRs with disease status, and machine learning. On the study overall, not on this receptor specifically: Three of the identified cytomegalovirus-associated TCR beta chains were confirmed in vitro to be specific for cytomegalovirus antigens. Most TCR sequences were observed very rarely across donors, whereas some public TCRs were present in many individuals. A total of 164 TCR beta chains were listed by the study as associated with cytomegalovirus. In a later analysis, TCRs clustered in the first cohort were found to also tend to co-occur in the approximately 120 validation repertoires, with 90% to 95% of cluster scores above 0. In both the original and validation cohorts, the classifier was reported to diagnose cytomegalovirus status with high specificity and sensitivity. All 130 or so repertoires were used to score co-occurrence in the validation cohort in a later analysis, because that analysis had no HLA typing for the cohort. The authors suggested that the approach could potentially be extended to other disease states and immunological phenotypes.

The CDR3 runs 15 residues from the cysteine to the phenylalanine. Only the CDR3 region is kept as DNA, spanning 45 bases read in frame from base 1. V ends up 5 bases short and J 6 bases short, with an unmatched junction base count of 12. Reading the germline V gene gives CDR1 SNHLY and CDR2 FYNNEI. The protocol used for the library was the immunoSEQ multiplex PCR assay. The authors' analysis ran thus. A statistical classification framework was built for diagnosing cytomegalovirus status from the catalog of TCR beta chain sequences. In its TCRdb copy, this immuneACCESS table keeps in-frame sequences only and misses some clones. Where compared with another copy, unresolved V genes explain less than half of these, and the others have no known cause. V and J calls and clone size follow that table, whereas D and trimming were derived from the DNA. Across this sample there are about 150,000 clones, with roughly 79% seen only once. The ten largest clones take up about 32% of the sample.

Donors formed part of the validation cohort, which comprised 120 subjects and was distinct from the first cohort of under 750 subjects. The receptor comes from a man in his thirties or forties in good health and CMV-seropositive. The V and J genes are TRBV2 and TRBJ2-5; the central 7 bases match TRBD2. Material: PBMCs. The CDR3 region: CASSPNVGGWKTQYF. The nucleotide sequence reads as follows: TGTGCCAGCAGTCCCAATGTGGGGGGGTGGAAGACCCAGTACTTC.